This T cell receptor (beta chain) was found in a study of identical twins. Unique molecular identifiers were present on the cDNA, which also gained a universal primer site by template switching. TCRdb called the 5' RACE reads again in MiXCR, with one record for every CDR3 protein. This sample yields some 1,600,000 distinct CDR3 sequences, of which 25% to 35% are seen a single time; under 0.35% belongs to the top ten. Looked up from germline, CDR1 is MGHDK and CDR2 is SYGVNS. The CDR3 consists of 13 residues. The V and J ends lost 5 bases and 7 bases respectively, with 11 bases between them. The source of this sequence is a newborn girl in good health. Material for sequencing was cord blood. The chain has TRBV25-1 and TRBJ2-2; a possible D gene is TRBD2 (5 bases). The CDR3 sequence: CASSHGSGGELFF. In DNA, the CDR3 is TGTGCCAGCAGTCATGGGAGTGGCGGGGAGCTGTTTTTT.